A selection of T cell receptor beta chains follows, all from one sample in a study of blood T cell repertoires in COVID-19. This table comes from immunoSEQ multiplex PCR, and its TCRdb copy is limited to in-frame clones, with some not included. The table lists a few hundred thousand clones, around 90% of them singletons. The sample consisted of peripheral blood. The origin of the receptors is a man between 18 and 35 years old with active or convalescent COVID-19. Both conserved end residues are part of each CDR3.

v_call cdr3_aa
TRBV6-6 CASSYSRDTEAFF
TRBV11-1 CASTPTGVTSYNEQFF
TRBV11-2 CASSLDFVLRNEQFF
TRBV10-3 CAISDAGDPYEQYF
TRBV7-2 CASSLWGLASGELFF
TRBV28 CASSFPSSGRPYNEQFF
TRBV6-5 CASSYRGPYNEQFF
TRBV5-1 CASSPPTGLAGGTLQETQYF
TRBV19 CASSMWDTKNEQFF
TRBV18 CASSPTGDYGYTF
TRBV14 CASSQGVWGTGTGELFF
TRBV4-1 CASSPSAGDYGYTF
TRBV27 CASSLSAGSYNEQFF
TRBV6-5 CASSNRGPMNTEAFF
TRBV19 CASSMGLSTGELFF
TRBV11-2 CASSFRGAKTQYF